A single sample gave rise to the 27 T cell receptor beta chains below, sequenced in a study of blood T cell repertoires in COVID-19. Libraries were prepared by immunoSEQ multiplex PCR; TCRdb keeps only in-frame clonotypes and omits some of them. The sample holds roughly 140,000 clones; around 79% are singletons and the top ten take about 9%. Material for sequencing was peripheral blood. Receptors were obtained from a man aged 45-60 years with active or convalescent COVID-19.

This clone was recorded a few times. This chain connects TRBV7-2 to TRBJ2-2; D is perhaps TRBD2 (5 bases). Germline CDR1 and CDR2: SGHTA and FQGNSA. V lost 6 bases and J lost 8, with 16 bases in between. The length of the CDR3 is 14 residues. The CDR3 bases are TGTGCCAGCAGGGGTGGGGAGAGGTCGGGGGAGCTGTTTTTT. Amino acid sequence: CASRGGERSGELFF.

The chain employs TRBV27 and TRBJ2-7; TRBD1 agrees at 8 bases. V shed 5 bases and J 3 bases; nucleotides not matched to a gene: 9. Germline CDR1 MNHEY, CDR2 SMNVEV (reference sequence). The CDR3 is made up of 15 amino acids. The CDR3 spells CASSPGTGDFYEQYF. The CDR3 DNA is TGTGCCAGCAGTCCGGGGACAGGTGACTTCTACGAGCAGTACTTC.

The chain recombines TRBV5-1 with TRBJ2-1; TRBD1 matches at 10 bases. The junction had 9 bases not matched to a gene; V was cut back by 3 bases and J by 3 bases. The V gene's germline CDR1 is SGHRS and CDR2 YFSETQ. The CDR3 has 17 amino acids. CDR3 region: CASSSSGTGALYNEQFF. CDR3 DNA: TGCGCCAGCAGCTCCTCCGGGACAGGGGCCCTCTACAATGAGCAGTTCTTC.

The CDR3 DNA reads as TGTGCCAGCAGCTTACATGGGGGCGACACCGGGGAGCTGTTTTTT. Amino acid sequence: CASSLHGGDTGELFF. This chain joins TRBV7-9 and TRBJ2-2; TRBD1 is a possible D gene (6 bases). CDR1 and CDR2 from the germline V gene are SEHNR and FQNEAQ (reference sequence). Trimming cost V 2 bases and J 3 bases, with 10 bases left between them. CDR3 length: 15 residues.

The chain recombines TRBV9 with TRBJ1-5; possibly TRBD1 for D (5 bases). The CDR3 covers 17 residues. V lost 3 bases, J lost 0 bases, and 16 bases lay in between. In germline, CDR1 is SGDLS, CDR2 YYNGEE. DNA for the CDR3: TGTGCCAGCAGCGCGACGGGGGGGTCATATAGCAATCAGCCCCAGCATTTT. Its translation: CASSATGGSYSNQPQHF.

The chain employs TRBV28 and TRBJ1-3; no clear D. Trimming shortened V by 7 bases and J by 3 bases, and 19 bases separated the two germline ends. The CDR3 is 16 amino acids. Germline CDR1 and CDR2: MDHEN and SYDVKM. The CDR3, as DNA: TGTGCCAGCACCGGTCCAGGAGGTTTGTTTGGAAACACCATATATTTT. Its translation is CASTGPGGLFGNTIYF. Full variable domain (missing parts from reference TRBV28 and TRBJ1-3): DVKVTQSSRYLVKRTGEKVFLECVQDMDHENMFWYRQDPGLGLRLIYFSYDVKMKEKGDIPEGYSVSREKKERFSLILESASTNQTSMYLCASTGPGGLFGNTIYFGEGSWLTVV.

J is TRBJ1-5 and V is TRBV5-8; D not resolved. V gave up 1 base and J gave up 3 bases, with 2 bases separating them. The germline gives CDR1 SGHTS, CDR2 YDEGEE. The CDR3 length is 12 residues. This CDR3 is CASSLLNQPQHF. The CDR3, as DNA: TGTGCCAGCAGCTTGCTCAATCAGCCCCAGCATTTT.

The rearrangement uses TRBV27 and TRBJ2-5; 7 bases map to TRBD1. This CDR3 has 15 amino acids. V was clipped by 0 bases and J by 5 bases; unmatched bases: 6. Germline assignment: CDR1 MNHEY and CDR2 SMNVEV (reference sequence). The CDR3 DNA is TGTGCCAGCAGTTTATCCCCGACAGGGTACGAGACCCAGTACTTC. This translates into CASSLSPTGYETQYF.

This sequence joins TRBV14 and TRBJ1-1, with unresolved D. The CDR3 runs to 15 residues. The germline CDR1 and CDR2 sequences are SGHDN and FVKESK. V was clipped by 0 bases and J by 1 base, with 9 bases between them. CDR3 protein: CASSQEITGNTEAFF. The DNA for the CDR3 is TGTGCCAGCAGCCAAGAAATCACGGGGAACACTGAAGCTTTCTTT.

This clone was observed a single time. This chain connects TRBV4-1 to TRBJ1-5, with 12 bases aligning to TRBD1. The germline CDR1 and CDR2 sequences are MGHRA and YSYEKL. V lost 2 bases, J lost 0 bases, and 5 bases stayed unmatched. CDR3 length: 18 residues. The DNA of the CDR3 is TGCGCCAGCAGCCAATTGGGGACAGGGGGCTATAGCAATCAGCCCCAGCATTTT. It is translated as CASSQLGTGGYSNQPQHF.

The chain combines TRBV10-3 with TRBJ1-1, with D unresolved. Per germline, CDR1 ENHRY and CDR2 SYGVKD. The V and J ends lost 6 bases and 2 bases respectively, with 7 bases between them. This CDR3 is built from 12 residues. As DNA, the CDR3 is TGTGCCATCAGCCGGGAAAACACTGAAGCTTTCTTT. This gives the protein CAISRENTEAFF.

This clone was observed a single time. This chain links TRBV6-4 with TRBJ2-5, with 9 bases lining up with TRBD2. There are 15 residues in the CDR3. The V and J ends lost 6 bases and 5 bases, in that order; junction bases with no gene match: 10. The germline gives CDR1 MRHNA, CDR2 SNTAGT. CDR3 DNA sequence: TGTGCCAGCAGCGATAGCGGGAGCCCAGGGGAGACCCAGTACTTC. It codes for CASSDSGSPGETQYF.

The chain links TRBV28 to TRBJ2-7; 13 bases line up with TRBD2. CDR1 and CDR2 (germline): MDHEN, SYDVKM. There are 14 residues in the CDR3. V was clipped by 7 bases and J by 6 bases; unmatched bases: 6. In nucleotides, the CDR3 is TGTGCCAGCAACCCGGGACTAGCGGGATTCGAGCAGTACTTC. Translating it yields CASNPGLAGFEQYF. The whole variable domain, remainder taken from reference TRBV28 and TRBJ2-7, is DVKVTQSSRYLVKRTGEKVFLECVQDMDHENMFWYRQDPGLGLRLIYFSYDVKMKEKGDIPEGYSVSREKKERFSLILESASTNQTSMYLCASNPGLAGFEQYFGPGTRLTVT.

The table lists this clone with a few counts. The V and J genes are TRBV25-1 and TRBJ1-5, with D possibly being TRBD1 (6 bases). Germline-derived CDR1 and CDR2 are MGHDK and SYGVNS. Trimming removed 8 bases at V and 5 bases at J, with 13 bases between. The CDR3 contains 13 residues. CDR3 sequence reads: CASRGGQYQPQHF. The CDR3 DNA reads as TGTGCCAGCCGGGGGGGGCAGTATCAGCCCCAGCATTTT.

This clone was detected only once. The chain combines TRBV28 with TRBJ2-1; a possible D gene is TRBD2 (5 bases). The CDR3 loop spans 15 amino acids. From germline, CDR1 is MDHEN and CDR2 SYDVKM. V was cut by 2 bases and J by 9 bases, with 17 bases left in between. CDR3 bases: TGTGCCAGCAGTTTAATGCGGGCGGTCCCGGCTGAGCAGTTCTTC. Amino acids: CASSLMRAVPAEQFF.

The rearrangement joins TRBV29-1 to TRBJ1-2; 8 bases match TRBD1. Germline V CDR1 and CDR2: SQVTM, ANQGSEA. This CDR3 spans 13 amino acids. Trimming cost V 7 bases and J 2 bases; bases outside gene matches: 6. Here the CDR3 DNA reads TGCAGCGCAGGGGACAGGCAGAACTATGGCTACACCTTC. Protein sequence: CSAGDRQNYGYTF.

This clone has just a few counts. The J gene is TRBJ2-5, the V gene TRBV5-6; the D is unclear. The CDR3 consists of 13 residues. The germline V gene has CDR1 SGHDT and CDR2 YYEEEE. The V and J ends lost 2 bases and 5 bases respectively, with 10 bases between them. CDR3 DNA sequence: TGTGCCAGCAGCTTAGAGTTCGGGGAGACCCAGTACTTC. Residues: CASSLEFGETQYF.

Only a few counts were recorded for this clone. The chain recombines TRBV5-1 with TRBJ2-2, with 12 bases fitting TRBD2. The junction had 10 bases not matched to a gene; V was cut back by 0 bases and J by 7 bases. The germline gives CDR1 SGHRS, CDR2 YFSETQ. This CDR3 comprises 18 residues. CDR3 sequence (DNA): TGCGCCAGCAGCTTGGTCCCCGGGACTAGCGGGCTGGGCGGGGAGCTGTTTTTT. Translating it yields CASSLVPGTSGLGGELFF.

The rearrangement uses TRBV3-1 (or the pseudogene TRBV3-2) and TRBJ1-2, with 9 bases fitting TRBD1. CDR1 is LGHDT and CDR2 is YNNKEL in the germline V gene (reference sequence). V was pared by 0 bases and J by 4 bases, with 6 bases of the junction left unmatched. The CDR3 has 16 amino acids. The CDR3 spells CASSQDRPDRGYGYTF. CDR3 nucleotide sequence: TGTGCCAGCAGCCAAGACCGGCCGGACAGGGGCTATGGCTACACCTTC.

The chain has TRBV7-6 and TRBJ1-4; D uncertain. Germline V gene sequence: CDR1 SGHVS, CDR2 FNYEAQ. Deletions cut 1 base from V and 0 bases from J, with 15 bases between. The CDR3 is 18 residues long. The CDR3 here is CASSLEALAAATNEKLFF. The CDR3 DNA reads TGTGCCAGCAGCTTAGAGGCCCTAGCAGCAGCAACTAATGAAAAACTGTTTTTT.

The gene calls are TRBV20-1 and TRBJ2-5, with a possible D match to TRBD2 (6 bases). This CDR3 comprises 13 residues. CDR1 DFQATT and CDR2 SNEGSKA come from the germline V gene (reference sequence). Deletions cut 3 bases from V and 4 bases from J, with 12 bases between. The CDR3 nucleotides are TGCAGTGCTAGTTCGGGAGCGCGAGAGACCCAGTACTTC. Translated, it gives CSASSGARETQYF.

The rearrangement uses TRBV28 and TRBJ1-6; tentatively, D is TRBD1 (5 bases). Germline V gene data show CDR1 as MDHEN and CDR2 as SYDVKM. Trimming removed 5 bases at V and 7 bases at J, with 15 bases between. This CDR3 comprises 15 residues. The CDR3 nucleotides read TGTGCCAGCAGTCCAAGGGGTTTAGAAAATTCACCCCTCCACTTT. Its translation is CASSPRGLENSPLHF.

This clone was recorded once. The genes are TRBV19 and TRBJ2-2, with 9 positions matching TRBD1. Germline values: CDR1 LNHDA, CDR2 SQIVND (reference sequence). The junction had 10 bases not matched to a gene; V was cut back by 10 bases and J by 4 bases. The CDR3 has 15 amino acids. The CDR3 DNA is TGTGCCACTCGGGACAGGGAGTTTGGCACCGGGGAGCTGTTTTTT. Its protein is CATRDREFGTGELFF.

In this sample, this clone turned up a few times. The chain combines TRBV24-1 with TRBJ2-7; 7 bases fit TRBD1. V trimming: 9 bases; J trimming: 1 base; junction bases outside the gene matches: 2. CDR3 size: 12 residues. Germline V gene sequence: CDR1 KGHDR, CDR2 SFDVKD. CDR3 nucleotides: TGTGCCACCGGGACAGAATCCTACGAGCAGTACTTC. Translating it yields CATGTESYEQYF.

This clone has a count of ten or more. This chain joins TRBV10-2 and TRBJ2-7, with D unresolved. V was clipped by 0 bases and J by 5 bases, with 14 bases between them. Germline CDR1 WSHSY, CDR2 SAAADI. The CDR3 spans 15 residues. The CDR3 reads CASSESGPTGHEQYF. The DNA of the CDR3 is TGCGCCAGCAGTGAGTCGGGCCCCACTGGGCACGAGCAGTACTTC.

The CDR3 sequence: CASREDRYYEQYF. The CDR3 DNA is TGTGCCAGCAGGGAGGACAGGTACTACGAGCAGTACTTC. The J gene is TRBJ2-7, the V gene TRBV6-6, with 7 bases aligning to TRBD1. V was pared by 6 bases and J by 3 bases, with 5 bases of the junction left unmatched. The CDR3 has 13 residues. Germline values: CDR1 MNHNY, CDR2 SVGAGI (reference sequence).

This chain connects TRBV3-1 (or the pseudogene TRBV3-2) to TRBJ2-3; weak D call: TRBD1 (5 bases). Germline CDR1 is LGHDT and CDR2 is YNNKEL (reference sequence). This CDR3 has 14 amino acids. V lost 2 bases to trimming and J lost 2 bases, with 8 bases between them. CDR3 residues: CASSQTGPTDTQYF. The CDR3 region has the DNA TGTGCCAGCAGCCAAACAGGACCCACAGATACGCAGTATTTT.